The rows below give T cell receptor beta chains drawn from one sample of a study of cytomegalovirus exposure and HLA in healthy donors. TCRdb's copy holds only in-frame clones and misses some; the assay was immunoSEQ multiplex PCR. The sample holds under 250,000 clones, around four fifths seen once. The sequencing sample was made of PBMCs. Receptors originate from a boy between 10 and 17 years old in good health and CMV-seronegative. The CDR3 runs from the conserved cysteine through the conserved F or W. D genes are given only for firm matches. The listing skips clone size in some rows; elsewhere it reads once, few, many or a size class.

j_call: TRBJ2-7; clone_size: .; v_call: TRBV27; d_call: .; cdr3_nt: TGTGCCAGCAGTTTGAAGGTCGCTCCCTCCGGGGAGCAGTACTTC; cdr3_aa: CASSLKVAPSGEQYF
j_call: TRBJ2-7; clone_size: .; v_call: TRBV30; d_call: TRBD1; cdr3_nt: TGTGCCTGGAGTGGGGGGACAGGGGCCGCCTACGAGCAGTACTTC; cdr3_aa: CAWSGGTGAAYEQYF
j_call: TRBJ1-1; clone_size: .; v_call: TRBV7-2; d_call: .; cdr3_nt: TGTGCCAGCAGCTTTTTAACTAGATGGGCTTTCTTT; cdr3_aa: CASSFLTRWAFF
j_call: TRBJ2-1; clone_size: few; v_call: TRBV5-1; d_call: TRBD2; cdr3_nt: TGCGCCAGCAGTCAAACCAGATGGGGGACTAGCGGGAGTGCTGAGCAGTTCTTC; cdr3_aa: CASSQTRWGTSGSAEQFF
j_call: TRBJ2-4; clone_size: .; v_call: TRBV5-6; d_call: TRBD1; cdr3_nt: TGTGCCAGCAGCGGCGGACAGGGGGCGCGTAACATTCAGTACTTC; cdr3_aa: CASSGGQGARNIQYF
j_call: TRBJ1-6; clone_size: .; v_call: TRBV4-1; d_call: .; cdr3_nt: TGCGCCAGCAGCCCATCAGACAGGTTTTCACCCCTCCACTTT; cdr3_aa: CASSPSDRFSPLHF
j_call: TRBJ2-1; clone_size: .; v_call: TRBV2; d_call: TRBD2; cdr3_nt: TGTGCCAGCAGACTTGGGACTAGCGGGGGTTCGACCCAGAACAATGAGCAGTTCTTC; cdr3_aa: CASRLGTSGGSTQNNEQFF
j_call: TRBJ1-4; clone_size: .; v_call: TRBV9; d_call: .; cdr3_nt: TGTGCCAGCAGCCCTCAGGGGTTTGGAGAAAAACTGTTTTTT; cdr3_aa: CASSPQGFGEKLFF
j_call: TRBJ2-7; clone_size: .; v_call: TRBV11-2; d_call: TRBD1; cdr3_nt: TGTGCCAGCAGCGAAGTCCCAGGGGGCCCGAGGGCCTACGAGCAGTACTTC; cdr3_aa: CASSEVPGGPRAYEQYF
j_call: TRBJ2-7; clone_size: .; v_call: TRBV6-6; d_call: .; cdr3_nt: TGTGCCAGCAGCCACGGAGGAGGCGAGCAGTACTTC; cdr3_aa: CASSHGGGEQYF
j_call: TRBJ2-7; clone_size: .; v_call: TRBV7-3; d_call: TRBD2; cdr3_nt: TGTGCCAGCAGCCCCTGGACTAGACCGTACGAGCAGTACTTC; cdr3_aa: CASSPWTRPYEQYF
j_call: TRBJ2-7; clone_size: few; v_call: TRBV2; d_call: .; cdr3_nt: TGTGCCAGCAGTACCCGAGGGGGGGCGGGTGGCTACGAGCAGTACTTC; cdr3_aa: CASSTRGGAGGYEQYF
j_call: TRBJ2-2; clone_size: .; v_call: TRBV2; d_call: .; cdr3_nt: TGTGCCAGCAGTACAGCCACCGGGGAGCTGTTTTTT; cdr3_aa: CASSTATGELFF
j_call: TRBJ2-5; clone_size: .; v_call: TRBV30; d_call: .; cdr3_nt: TGTGCCTGGAGACTAAAGGGGGAGAGCAAGACCCAGTACTTC; cdr3_aa: CAWRLKGESKTQYF
j_call: TRBJ1-1; clone_size: .; v_call: TRBV18; d_call: .; cdr3_nt: TGTGCCAGCTCATCCTCGGTCAACGCTGAAGCTTTCTTT; cdr3_aa: CASSSSVNAEAFF
j_call: TRBJ1-2; clone_size: .; v_call: TRBV10-1; d_call: .; cdr3_nt: TGCGCCAGCAGTGAGACAGGGCGCTATGGCTACACCTTC; cdr3_aa: CASSETGRYGYTF
j_call: TRBJ1-6; clone_size: few; v_call: TRBV30; d_call: TRBD1; cdr3_nt: TGTGCCTGGAGCAGGGGGCTCACTCGGAATTCACCCCTCCACTTT; cdr3_aa: CAWSRGLTRNSPLHF
j_call: TRBJ1-5; clone_size: few; v_call: TRBV7-6; d_call: .; cdr3_nt: TGTGCCAGCAGCTTAGCGCGTGGGGGCTTTGAGCCCCAGCATTTT; cdr3_aa: CASSLARGGFEPQHF
j_call: TRBJ2-1; clone_size: .; v_call: TRBV6-4; d_call: .; cdr3_nt: TGTGCCAGCAGTGACAGGGAGAATGAGCAGTTCTTC; cdr3_aa: CASSDRENEQFF
j_call: TRBJ2-5; clone_size: .; v_call: TRBV5-1; d_call: TRBD1; cdr3_nt: TGCGCCAGCAGTAGGGGACAGCTGGGAGAAGAGACCCAGTACTTC; cdr3_aa: CASSRGQLGEETQYF
j_call: TRBJ1-3; clone_size: .; v_call: TRBV19; d_call: TRBD1; cdr3_nt: TGTGCCAGTAGGAATAACAGGGGCTCTGGAAACACCATATATTTT; cdr3_aa: CASRNNRGSGNTIYF
j_call: TRBJ1-5; clone_size: .; v_call: TRBV15; d_call: .; cdr3_nt: TGTGCCACCAGCAGAGATTGGGGCAGAAATCAGCCCCAGCATTTT; cdr3_aa: CATSRDWGRNQPQHF
j_call: TRBJ1-5; clone_size: few; v_call: TRBV13; d_call: .; cdr3_nt: TGTGCCAGCAGCTTAGGTCCGCGGGAAGGTCAGCCCCAGCATTTT; cdr3_aa: CASSLGPREGQPQHF
j_call: TRBJ1-2; clone_size: .; v_call: TRBV7-3; d_call: .; cdr3_nt: TGTGCCAGCAGCCTCGATGGAGCTCGAAGGAACTATGGCTACACCTTC; cdr3_aa: CASSLDGARRNYGYTF
j_call: TRBJ2-1; clone_size: .; v_call: TRBV30; d_call: TRBD2; cdr3_nt: TGTGCCTGGAGATTTCAGCGGGACGCGCCCACGGATGAGCAGTTCTTC; cdr3_aa: CAWRFQRDAPTDEQFF
j_call: TRBJ2-1; clone_size: few; v_call: TRBV5-1; d_call: .; cdr3_nt: TGCGCCAGCAGCTTGTTTGGGGACTCCGACTTCTATGAGCAGTTCTTC; cdr3_aa: CASSLFGDSDFYEQFF
j_call: TRBJ2-2; clone_size: few; v_call: TRBV5-1; d_call: TRBD2; cdr3_nt: TGCGCCAGCAGCCGGACTAGCGGGGGGGGTACCGGGGAGCTGTTTTTT; cdr3_aa: CASSRTSGGGTGELFF
j_call: TRBJ1-1; clone_size: .; v_call: TRBV7-2; d_call: .; cdr3_nt: TGTGCCAGCAGCTTCGGGGGAGGGACTGAAGCTTTCTTT; cdr3_aa: CASSFGGGTEAFF
j_call: TRBJ2-3; clone_size: .; v_call: TRBV4-1; d_call: .; cdr3_nt: TGCGCCAGCAGCCAAGGGGAGTGGCACACAACAGATACGCAGTATTTT; cdr3_aa: CASSQGEWHTTDTQYF
j_call: TRBJ2-7; clone_size: .; v_call: TRBV10-2; d_call: .; cdr3_nt: TGCGCCAGCAGTCCCAGGGACACCTCCTACGAGCAGTACTTC; cdr3_aa: CASSPRDTSYEQYF
j_call: TRBJ2-7; clone_size: .; v_call: TRBV30; d_call: TRBD1; cdr3_nt: TGTGCCTTCAGGGGGCGAAAGCTTATATTCTACGAGCAGTACTTC; cdr3_aa: CAFRGRKLIFYEQYF
j_call: TRBJ1-4; clone_size: .; v_call: TRBV18; d_call: .; cdr3_nt: TGTGCCAGCTCTGGGCAGGGGAACGAAAAACTGTTTTTT; cdr3_aa: CASSGQGNEKLFF
j_call: TRBJ2-7; clone_size: .; v_call: TRBV4-1; d_call: .; cdr3_nt: TGCGCCAGCAGCCAGCAAAACCCGGGACTCTACGAGCAGTACTTC; cdr3_aa: CASSQQNPGLYEQYF
j_call: TRBJ2-7; clone_size: .; v_call: TRBV13; d_call: TRBD2; cdr3_nt: TGTGCCAGCAGCTTATATCCTAGCGGGCAGTACTTC; cdr3_aa: CASSLYPSGQYF
j_call: TRBJ2-5; clone_size: .; v_call: TRBV11-3; d_call: .; cdr3_nt: TGTGCCAGCAGCTTAGATCGAACAGGTGCTATAGGGCAAGAGACCCAGTACTTC; cdr3_aa: CASSLDRTGAIGQETQYF
j_call: TRBJ1-6; clone_size: .; v_call: TRBV30; d_call: TRBD1; cdr3_nt: TGTGCCTGGCGGGACAGCGAGCGATCCCATAATTCACCCCTCCACTTT; cdr3_aa: CAWRDSERSHNSPLHF
j_call: TRBJ1-6; clone_size: once; v_call: TRBV5-1; d_call: .; cdr3_nt: TGCGCCAGCAGCTTAAGGGGCGGAACCGACTCCTATAATTCACCCCTCCACTTT; cdr3_aa: CASSLRGGTDSYNSPLHF
j_call: TRBJ2-6; clone_size: few; v_call: TRBV27; d_call: .; cdr3_nt: TGTGCCAGCAGTTCCCCTTCTTTCCGTTCTGGGGCCAACGTCCTGACTTTC; cdr3_aa: CASSSPSFRSGANVLTF
j_call: TRBJ2-1; clone_size: .; v_call: TRBV11-3; d_call: .; cdr3_nt: TGTGCCAGCAGCCCCTTAAGGGGCCCGCAGGAGCAGTTCTTC; cdr3_aa: CASSPLRGPQEQFF
j_call: TRBJ2-2; clone_size: .; v_call: TRBV7-2; d_call: TRBD2; cdr3_nt: TGTGCCAGCAGGAATACCTTACCAACTAGCGGGAGGGCAACCGGGGAGCTGTTTTTT; cdr3_aa: CASRNTLPTSGRATGELFF
j_call: TRBJ1-4; clone_size: .; v_call: TRBV19; d_call: TRBD1; cdr3_nt: TGTGCCAGTAGTAGCGGGACAGGGGGCGCGGATGAAAAACTGTTTTTT; cdr3_aa: CASSSGTGGADEKLFF
j_call: TRBJ2-6; clone_size: .; v_call: TRBV5-4; d_call: TRBD2; cdr3_nt: TGTGCCAGCAGCTCTAGCGGGTCTTACTCTGGGGCCAACGTCCTGACTTTC; cdr3_aa: CASSSSGSYSGANVLTF